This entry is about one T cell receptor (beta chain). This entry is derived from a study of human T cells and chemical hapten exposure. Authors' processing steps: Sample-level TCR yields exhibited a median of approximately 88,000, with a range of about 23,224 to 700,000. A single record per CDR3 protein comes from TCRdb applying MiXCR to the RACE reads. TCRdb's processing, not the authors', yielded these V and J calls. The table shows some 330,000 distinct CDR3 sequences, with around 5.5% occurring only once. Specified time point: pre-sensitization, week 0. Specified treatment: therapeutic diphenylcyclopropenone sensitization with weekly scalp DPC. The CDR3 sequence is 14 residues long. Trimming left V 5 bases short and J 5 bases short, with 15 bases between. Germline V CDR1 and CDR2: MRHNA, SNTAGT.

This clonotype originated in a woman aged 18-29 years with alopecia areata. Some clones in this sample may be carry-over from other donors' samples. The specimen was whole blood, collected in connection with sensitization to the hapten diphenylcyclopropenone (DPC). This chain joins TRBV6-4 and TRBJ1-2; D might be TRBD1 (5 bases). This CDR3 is CASSPDSGGYGYTF. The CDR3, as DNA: TGTGCCAGCAGTCCCGACAGTGGGGGATATGGCTACACCTTC.